Shown below are 17 T cell receptor beta chains from a single sample sequenced in a study of blood T cells in healthy people across ages. A second roughly 6 to 12 cycle PCR used barcoded and J-beta primers. TCRdb reprocessed the 5' RACE reads via MiXCR and lists one record per CDR3 protein. The data contain 800,000 or so distinct CDR3 sequences, more than 20% of them seen just once; the ten biggest clones take up 3.7%. These records were also assigned to another study, of T cells of mothers and their children.

Sequencing used blood. The receptors stem from a boy between 10 and 17 years old in good health.

This clonotype was seen more than once but under ten times. The chain has TRBV20-1 and TRBJ2-5; 9 positions agree with TRBD2. The J call is doubtful: the DNA matches TRBJ2-7 better. The CDR3 consists of 14 residues. CDR1 is DFQATT and CDR2 is SNEGSKA in the germline V gene (reference sequence). In DNA, the CDR3 is TGCAGTGCTAAATCCGGGACTAGCAGCTACGAGCAGTACTTC. Residues: CSAKSGTSSYEQYF.

This clonotype was found a few times. The chain carries TRBV10-3 and TRBJ1-4; no clear D. This CDR3 is 13 amino acids long. The germline V and J ends were trimmed by 2 bases and 5 bases, with 6 bases remaining between them. The germline CDR1 and CDR2 sequences are ENHRY and SYGVKD. CDR3 coding DNA: TGTGCCATCAGTGAGAGGGAAAATGAAAAACTGTTTTTT. Translated: CAISERENEKLFF.

The genes are TRBV15 and TRBJ2-1; possibly TRBD2 for D (6 bases). Germline CDR1 and CDR2: LNHNV and YYDKDF (reference sequence). Between the trimmed V and J ends, which lost 0 bases and 3 bases, there was a span of 12 bases. The CDR3 runs to 16 residues. CDR3 protein: CATSRDGRGNYNEQFF. CDR3 in DNA: TGTGCCACCAGCAGAGATGGACGGGGGAACTACAATGAGCAGTTCTTC. Together with reference TRBV15 and TRBJ2-1, the CDR3 gives the full variable domain: DAMVIQNPRYQVTQFGKPVTLSCSQTLNHNVMYWYQQKSSQAPKLLFHYYDKDFNNEADTPDNFQSRRPNTSFCFLDIRSPGLGDTAMYLCATSRDGRGNYNEQFFGPGTRLTVL.

This rearrangement joins TRBV6-2 or TRBV6-3 to TRBJ2-1, with D uncertain. CDR1 and CDR2 from the germline V gene are MNHEY and SVGEGT. Trimming cost V 2 bases and J 8 bases, with 7 bases left between them. This CDR3 has 12 residues. The CDR3 region has the DNA TGTGCCAGCAGTTACACCTCAGATGAGCAGTTCTTC. This translates into CASSYTSDEQFF.

This clonotype showed up just a few times. The chain joins TRBV7-3 to TRBJ2-3, with D hard to call. Trimming cost V 0 bases and J 6 bases, with 4 bases left between them. Germline CDR1 is SGHTA and CDR2 is FQGTGA. The CDR3 extends over 12 amino acids. CDR3 residues: CASSLTSDTQYF. Here the CDR3 DNA reads TGTGCCAGCAGCTTAACGTCGGATACGCAGTATTTT. Filled out from reference TRBV7-3 and TRBJ2-3, the complete variable domain reads GAGVSQTPSNKVTEKGKYVELRCDPISGHTALYWYRQSLGQGPEFLIYFQGTGAADDSGLPNDRFFAVRPEGSVSTLKIQRTERGDSAVYLCASSLTSDTQYFGPGTRLTVL.

The J gene is TRBJ2-7, the V gene TRBV28, with D perhaps TRBD1 (7 bases). CDR3 size: 13 residues. CDR1 is MDHEN, CDR2 SYDVKM, per germline. With 6 bases removed from V and 6 bases from J, the gap between germline ends came to 15 bases. CDR3 loop: CASRRTGGREQYF. The CDR3 DNA follows: TGTGCCAGCAGAAGGACAGGAGGGCGCGAGCAGTACTTC.

V and J are TRBV6-2 or TRBV6-3 and TRBJ2-3, with D maybe TRBD2 (6 bases). V was cut by 2 bases and J by 2 bases, with 14 bases left in between. The germline V gene has CDR1 MNHEY and CDR2 SVGEGT. This CDR3 is built from 16 residues. The CDR3 DNA reads TGTGCCAGCAGTTACCAGCCAGCGGGCGCCACAGATACGCAGTATTTT. Translating gives CASSYQPAGATDTQYF.

The chain links TRBV6-5 to TRBJ2-7, with a possible D match to TRBD2 (5 bases). Germline V lookup: CDR1 MNHEY, CDR2 SVGAGI. This CDR3 region has 18 residues. Trimming removed 4 bases at V and 5 bases at J, with 27 bases between. The CDR3 is CASSFPWADGDHGHEQYF. CDR3 bases: TGTGCCAGCAGTTTCCCCTGGGCGGACGGGGATCACGGCCACGAGCAGTACTTC.

This clonotype has only a few counts. This rearrangement joins TRBV5-1 to TRBJ2-7, with 9 nucleotides matching TRBD1. The V gene end was trimmed by 3 bases and the J gene end by 5 bases; junction bases not matched to a gene: 6. Germline CDR1 SGHRS, CDR2 YFSETQ. CDR3 length: 14 residues. The CDR3 is CASSSGTGKNEQYF. CDR3 sequence (DNA): TGCGCCAGCAGCTCCGGGACAGGGAAAAACGAGCAGTACTTC.

This chain links TRBV5-1 with TRBJ2-2, with D possibly matching TRBD1 (6 bases). Germline V lookup: CDR1 SGHRS, CDR2 YFSETQ. V lost 2 bases and J 6 bases, leaving 8 bases between the germline ends. The CDR3 has 13 amino acids. The DNA for the CDR3 is TGCGCCAGCAGCTTTACAGGGTCCGGGGAGCTGTTTTTT. It codes for CASSFTGSGELFF.

This clonotype has more than one count but fewer than ten. V gene TRBV29-1 combines with J gene TRBJ2-5; D gene unclear. Germline loops: CDR1 SQVTM, CDR2 ANQGSEA. The V end lost 4 bases, the J end lost 5 bases, and 14 bases lay between the germline ends. CDR3 length equals 13 residues. The CDR3 region has the DNA TGCAGCGTTGTGGACGGGCTGCGCGAGACCCAGTACTTC. Its translation is CSVVDGLRETQYF.

The chain couples TRBV29-1 to TRBJ2-2; tentative D call: TRBD2 (6 bases). CDR3 length: 13 residues. The V gene lost 6 bases and the J gene lost 2 bases, with 10 bases spanning the gap. Germline-derived CDR1 and CDR2 are SQVTM and ANQGSEA. This chain's CDR3 is CSVTRPNTGELFF. The CDR3 DNA reads as TGCAGCGTGACTAGACCCAACACCGGGGAGCTGTTTTTT.

The chain has TRBV5-1 and TRBJ1-5, with D possibly being TRBD1 (5 bases). V was pared by 2 bases and J by 6 bases, with 9 bases between. The CDR3 covers 13 residues. In germline, CDR1 is SGHRS, CDR2 YFSETQ. The CDR3, as DNA: TGCGCCAGCAGCTTCGCAGGGAGTCAGCCCCAGCATTTT. This gives the protein CASSFAGSQPQHF.

The table lists this clonotype with a few counts. The chain joins TRBV27 to TRBJ1-4; D possibly corresponds to TRBD1 (5 bases). Germline V gene sequence: CDR1 MNHEY, CDR2 SMNVEV (reference sequence). V was cut by 5 bases and J by 4 bases, with 20 bases left in between. This CDR3 is 17 amino acids long. The CDR3 bases are TGTGCCAGCAGTCCCGTCGGCAAGGGACGGGTTAATGAAAAACTGTTTTTT. Its translation: CASSPVGKGRVNEKLFF.

The chain uses TRBV20-1 and TRBJ2-1; 9 positions agree with TRBD1. This CDR3 spans 14 amino acids. V was clipped by 3 bases and J by 5 bases; unmatched bases: 5. Germline values: CDR1 DFQATT, CDR2 SNEGSKA (reference sequence). The CDR3 sequence: CSARGGQGNNEQFF. The CDR3 DNA reads as TGCAGTGCTAGGGGCGGACAGGGGAACAATGAGCAGTTCTTC.

There are a few counts of this clonotype. The chain has TRBV12-3 or TRBV12-4 and TRBJ2-3; 7 bases are a match to TRBD1. The V segment lost 4 bases and the J segment 11 bases; nucleotides outside the gene matches: 6. The CDR3 is 12 residues long. CDR3 residues: CASSYKGQKQYF. The CDR3, as DNA: TGTGCCAGCAGTTATAAGGGACAGAAGCAGTATTTT.

The chain employs TRBV4-3 and TRBJ2-5; 8 bases match TRBD2. With the DNA end fitting TRBJ2-7 better, the J assignment may be wrong. Germline loops: CDR1 LGHNA, CDR2 YSLEER. This CDR3 comprises 13 residues. The CDR3 is CASSPTSEFEQYF. In DNA, the CDR3 is TGCGCCAGCAGCCCGACTAGCGAGTTCGAGCAGTACTTC.